The 4 T cell receptor beta chains presented below share a single source sample, sequenced in a study of blood T cell repertoires in COVID-19 (TCRdb year 2020). The library was made by the immunoSEQ multiplex PCR assay. TCRdb limited this immuneACCESS table to in-frame rearrangements with V and J called. A share of clones is missing; checked studies link under half to unresolved V genes, and the rest is unexplained. This sample holds about 45,000 clones; 90% were observed only once. Jointly, the top ten make up 4.5% to 7% of the sample. The sample comprised peripheral blood. These receptors all stem from a human donor in a cohort sampled during active COVID-19.

CDR3 DNA sequence: TGTGCCAGCAGCCCTAGGACAGGGTATAATTCACCCCTCCACTTT. Amino acids: CASSPRTGYNSPLHF. The gene calls are TRBV9 and TRBJ1-6, with 8 positions matching TRBD1. CDR3 length: 15 amino acids. The ends lost 4 bases at V and 4 bases at J; junction bases unmatched: 4. Germline V gives CDR1 SGDLS, CDR2 YYNGEE.

This chain connects TRBV29-1 to TRBJ2-7, with TRBD2 identical over 11 bases. CDR3 length: 13 residues. Germline loops: CDR1 SQVTM, CDR2 ANQGSEA. Trimming at V came to 5 bases and at J to 0 bases, leaving 0 bases not matched to a gene. CDR3 protein: CSVTSGSSYEQYF. Here the CDR3 DNA reads TGCAGCGTTACTAGCGGGAGCTCCTACGAGCAGTACTTC.

A single count supports this clone. The V call is TRBV6-2 or TRBV6-3, the J call TRBJ1-5; the D is unclear. The CDR3 runs 15 residues. Trimming cost V 2 bases and J 0 bases, with 8 bases left between them. From germline, CDR1 is MNHEY and CDR2 SVGEGT. CDR3 DNA: TGTGCCAGCAGTTACGGGCAGTCTAGCAATCAGCCCCAGCATTTT. Its translation: CASSYGQSSNQPQHF.

The chain combines TRBV6-2 or TRBV6-3 with TRBJ2-7; perhaps TRBD2 as D (6 bases). The CDR3 is 15 amino acids. Germline CDR1 is MNHEY and CDR2 is SVGEGT. V lost 6 bases and J 8 bases, leaving 23 bases between the germline ends. Written as DNA, the CDR3 is TGTGCCAGCAGCCGCGGGTTCGGGACTTCTGGTAAGCAGTACTTC. Residues: CASSRGFGTSGKQYF.